The clone carrying this T cell receptor (beta chain) was detected a few times. Sequencing relied on a cDNA template that was reverse transcribed from extracted RNA. Repertoires were generated with immunoSEQ multiplex PCR, while TCRdb's copy carries only in-frame clones and drops some. The sample has roughly 230,000 clones; 40% to 55% are singletons. This sample is part of a study of CD8+ T cells in alopecia areata. About the study: Twice a day, 5 to 10 mg of oral tofacitinib was administered to treated patients.

V was clipped by 6 bases and J by 5 bases; unmatched bases: 7. The CDR3 runs 15 residues. CDR1 is MNHEY and CDR2 is SVGAGI in the germline V gene. As to treatment: oral pan-JAK inhibitor, 5-10 mg twice daily. V is TRBV6-5 and J is TRBJ1-1; 12 bases map to TRBD1. This receptor was identified in a human donor with alopecia areata. The specimen comprised CD4+ T cells sorted from blood, sampled at approximately week 37, from a patient treated with tofacitinib. The CDR3, as DNA: TGTGCCAGCAGCTGGGACAGGGGGCGCCGGACTGAAGCTTTCTTT. Its protein is CASSWDRGRRTEAFF.